The rows below give T cell receptor beta chains drawn from one sample of a study of blood T cell repertoires in COVID-19. Method: immunoSEQ multiplex PCR; TCRdb's copy keeps in-frame clones and lacks some. Altogether fewer than 300,000 clones are present, around 86% being singletons, with the ten largest covering about 9.8%. The sequenced sample consisted of peripheral blood. These receptors came from a man aged 40-49 years who had recovered from COVID-19. Both conserved end residues are part of each CDR3. D genes are given only for firm matches. The size entry is marked missing in some rows and otherwise reads once, few, many or a size class.

d_call,clone_size,cdr3_length,v_call,j_call,cdr3_nt,cdr3_aa
.,once,13,TRBV18,TRBJ2-1,TGTGCCAGCTCGCCATTAGGGGCGGATGAGCAGTTCTTC,CASSPLGADEQFF
.,once,14,TRBV27,TRBJ2-3,TGTGCCAGCAGTCTAGGACTGCACACAGATACGCAGTATTTT,CASSLGLHTDTQYF
TRBD2,.,16,TRBV10-3,TRBJ2-3,TGTGCCATCAGTGATCTAGCGGGTTCTAGCACAGATACGCAGTATTTT,CAISDLAGSSTDTQYF
.,.,15,TRBV4-2,TRBJ1-4,TGTGCCAGCAGCCAAGAGGGGGAGGTAGGAGAAAAACTGTTTTTT,CASSQEGEVGEKLFF
TRBD2,.,18,TRBV9,TRBJ2-3,TGTGCCAGCAGCCCGGAGGGAGGTCCGGGAGGGCCATCCGATACGCAGTATTTT,CASSPEGGPGGPSDTQYF
.,.,14,TRBV7-6,TRBJ1-3,TGTGCCAGCAGCGTCAGGGGCTCTGGAAACACCATATATTTT,CASSVRGSGNTIYF
TRBD2,few,14,TRBV7-2,TRBJ2-7,TGTGCCAGCAGCCAAAGACTAGCGGGCTACGAGCAGTACTTC,CASSQRLAGYEQYF
.,.,14,TRBV6-6,TRBJ2-7,TGTGCCAGCAGCCCTTTTCCGCAGAACTACGAGCAGTACTTC,CASSPFPQNYEQYF
.,once,14,TRBV11-2,TRBJ2-7,TGTGCCAGCAGCTCCAGACCGGGTACCTACGAGCAGTACTTC,CASSSRPGTYEQYF
TRBD2,.,15,TRBV6-2/TRBV6-3,TRBJ2-5,TGTGCCAGCACCCCCCGGGGGACTAGGCAGGCGACCCAGTACTTC,CASTPRGTRQATQYF
.,.,15,TRBV6-5,TRBJ2-3,TGTGCCAGCAGTTACGTGGCTAGGGGGACAGATACGCAGTATTTT,CASSYVARGTDTQYF
.,few,13,TRBV30,TRBJ1-1,TGTGCCTGGAGTTTTACAGCGAACACTGAAGCTTTCTTT,CAWSFTANTEAFF
TRBD1,.,15,TRBV11-3,TRBJ2-3,TGTGCCAGCAGCCCCGGGACAGGGGATGCAGATACGCAGTATTTT,CASSPGTGDADTQYF
.,.,16,TRBV19,TRBJ1-6,TGTGCCAGTAGTACACGTTCCGGGTCCTATAATTCACCCCTCCACTTT,CASSTRSGSYNSPLHF
.,.,14,TRBV4-3,TRBJ1-2,TGCGCCAGCAGCCAAACGACAGGCGCCTATGGCTACACCTTC,CASSQTTGAYGYTF
TRBD1,.,16,TRBV28,TRBJ2-3,TGTGCCAGCAGGGGATTCCCAGGACAGGGGATGAATACGCAGTATTTT,CASRGFPGQGMNTQYF
.,.,12,TRBV2,TRBJ2-2,TGTGCCAGCAGTACTAGCTATGGGGAGCTGTTTTTT,CASSTSYGELFF
TRBD1,.,12,TRBV2,TRBJ1-2,TGTGCCAGCAAAGGGACAGTTTATGGCTACACCTTC,CASKGTVYGYTF
TRBD1,.,13,TRBV6-5,TRBJ2-7,TGTGCCAGCAGCTACACAGGGGCCTACGAGCAGTACTTC,CASSYTGAYEQYF
.,.,13,TRBV6-5,TRBJ2-2,TGTGCCAGCAGGGGCCTAAACACCGGGGAGCTGTTTTTT,CASRGLNTGELFF
.,once,16,TRBV21-1,TRBJ2-1,TGTGCCAGCAGCAATGGGCCCCTAGCGGACTACAATGAGCAGTTCTTC,CASSNGPLADYNEQFF
.,.,14,TRBV5-5,TRBJ2-3,TGTGCCAGCAGCTTGTTACTACTTGGGGATACGCAGTATTTT,CASSLLLLGDTQYF
TRBD2,.,16,TRBV20-1,TRBJ2-5,TGCAGTGCTAGTCGTACTAGCGGGGGAACCCAAGAGACCCAGTACTTC,CSASRTSGGTQETQYF
TRBD1,.,14,TRBV10-3,TRBJ1-2,TGTGCCATCAGTGGGACAGGGACTAACTATGGCTACACCTTC,CAISGTGTNYGYTF
TRBD1,few,15,TRBV7-9,TRBJ2-7,TGTGCCAGCCGGTGGGGGCCGGGACAGGGGAGCGAGCAGTACTTC,CASRWGPGQGSEQYF
.,.,11,TRBV25-1,TRBJ1-2,TGTGCCAGTGCCTCGGGTTATGGCTACACCTTC,CASASGYGYTF
TRBD1,.,14,TRBV7-9,TRBJ2-7,TGTGCCAGCAGCTTTCAGGGGGCGTCCTACGAGCAGTACTTC,CASSFQGASYEQYF
.,.,15,TRBV11-3,TRBJ1-1,TGTGCCAGCAGCCCCCGGGGGGGGGCGAACTCTGAAGCTTTCTTT,CASSPRGGANSEAFF
.,.,14,TRBV9,TRBJ2-3,TGTGCCAGCAGCGTAAAATGGGGGCAGGGCCCGCAGTATTTT,CASSVKWGQGPQYF
.,.,16,TRBV6-2/TRBV6-3,TRBJ1-5,TGTGCCAGCAGCTTTTTACGAGGGGGAAGCAATCAGCCCCAGCATTTT,CASSFLRGGSNQPQHF
.,once,16,TRBV7-2,TRBJ2-5,TGTGCCAGCAGCTTACTATCAACCGACTCCCGTAGGACCCAGTACTTC,CASSLLSTDSRRTQYF
.,.,21,TRBV21-1,TRBJ2-1,TGTGCCAGCAGCAAACTTTACGACCTAGCGGCAGATAGTTCATCCTACAATGAGCAGTTCTTC,CASSKLYDLAADSSSYNEQFF
TRBD2,few,15,TRBV9,TRBJ2-1,TGTGCCAGCAGCGCCCTAGCGGGGGGAGGCAATGAGCAGTTCTTC,CASSALAGGGNEQFF
.,.,14,TRBV6-6,TRBJ1-3,TGTGCCAGCAGTACCGCAGGGCCTGGAAACACCATATATTTT,CASSTAGPGNTIYF
TRBD1,.,13,TRBV9,TRBJ2-7,TGTGCCAGCAGCGGACAGGGGACCTACGAGCAGTACTTC,CASSGQGTYEQYF
.,.,13,TRBV6-5,TRBJ2-7,TGTGCCAGCAGTTTGGGACTGGTCTACGAGCAGTACTTC,CASSLGLVYEQYF
TRBD2,.,13,TRBV30,TRBJ2-1,TGTGCCTGGAGACTAGCGTCCTACAATGAGCAGTTCTTC,CAWRLASYNEQFF
.,.,13,TRBV14,TRBJ2-7,TGTGCCAGCAGCCTCCCCGCAGGGGACGAGCAGTACTTC,CASSLPAGDEQYF
.,.,13,TRBV7-2,TRBJ1-2,TGTGCCAGCAGCTGGGCGGGGAACTATGGCTACACCTTC,CASSWAGNYGYTF
TRBD1,once,15,TRBV11-2,TRBJ1-4,TGTGCCAGCAGCTACGGGACAGCGGCTATCGAAAAACTGTTTTTT,CASSYGTAAIEKLFF
TRBD2,.,16,TRBV10-2,TRBJ2-1,TGCGCCAGCAGACCTGACGTTAGCGGGAGGGCGTATGAGCAGTTCTTC,CASRPDVSGRAYEQFF
.,.,19,TRBV21-1,TRBJ2-7,TGTGCCAGCAGCAAAGGGTCGACTAGCGGGGGGGAAAACTCCTACGAGCAGTACTTC,CASSKGSTSGGENSYEQYF